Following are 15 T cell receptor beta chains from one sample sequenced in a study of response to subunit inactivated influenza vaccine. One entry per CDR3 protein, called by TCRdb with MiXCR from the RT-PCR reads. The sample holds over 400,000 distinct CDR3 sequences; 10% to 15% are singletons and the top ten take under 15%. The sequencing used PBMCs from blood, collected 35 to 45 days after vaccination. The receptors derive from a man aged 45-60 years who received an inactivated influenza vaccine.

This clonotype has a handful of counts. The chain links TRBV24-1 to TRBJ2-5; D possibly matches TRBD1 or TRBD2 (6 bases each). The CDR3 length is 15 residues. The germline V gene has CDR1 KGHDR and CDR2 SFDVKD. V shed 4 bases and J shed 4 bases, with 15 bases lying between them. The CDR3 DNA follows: TGTGCCACCAGTGACTCCTTCGGGGGCTCAGAGACCCAGTACTTC. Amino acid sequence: CATSDSFGGSETQYF.

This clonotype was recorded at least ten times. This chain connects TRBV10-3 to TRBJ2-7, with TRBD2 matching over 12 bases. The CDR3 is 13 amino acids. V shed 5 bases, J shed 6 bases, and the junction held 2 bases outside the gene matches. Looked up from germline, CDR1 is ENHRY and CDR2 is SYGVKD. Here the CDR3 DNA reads TGTGCCATCAGTCTAGCGGGAGGGGTCGAGCAGTACTTC. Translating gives CAISLAGGVEQYF.

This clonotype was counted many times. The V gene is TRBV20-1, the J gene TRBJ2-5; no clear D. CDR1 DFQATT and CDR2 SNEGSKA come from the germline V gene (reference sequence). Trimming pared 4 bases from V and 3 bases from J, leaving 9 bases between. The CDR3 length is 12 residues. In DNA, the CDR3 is TGCAGTGCTAAGCCCGGAGAAGAGACCCAGTACTTC. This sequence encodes CSAKPGEETQYF.

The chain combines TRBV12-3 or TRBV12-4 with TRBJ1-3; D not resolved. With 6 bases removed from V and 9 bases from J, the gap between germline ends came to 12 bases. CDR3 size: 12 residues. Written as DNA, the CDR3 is TGTGCCAGCAGCAGCGTGGTCGGCACCATATATTTT. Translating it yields CASSSVVGTIYF.

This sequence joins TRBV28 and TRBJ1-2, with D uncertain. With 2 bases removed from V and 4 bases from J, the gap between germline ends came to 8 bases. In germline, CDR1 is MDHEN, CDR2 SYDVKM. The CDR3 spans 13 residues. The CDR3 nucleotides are TGTGCCAGCAGTTTAGAGGCTATCTATGGCTACACCTTC. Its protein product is CASSLEAIYGYTF.

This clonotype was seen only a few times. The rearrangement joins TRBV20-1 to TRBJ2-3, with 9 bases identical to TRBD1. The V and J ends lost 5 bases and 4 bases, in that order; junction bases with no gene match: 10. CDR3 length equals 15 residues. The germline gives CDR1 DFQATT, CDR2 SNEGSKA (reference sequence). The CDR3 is CSAPLDRGRADTQYF. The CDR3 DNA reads TGCAGTGCTCCGTTGGACAGGGGCCGCGCAGATACGCAGTATTTT.

The CDR3 bases are TGCAGTGCTAGAGCAGGCGACAGGGTAACCGAGCAGTACTTC. It translates to CSARAGDRVTEQYF. The chain recombines TRBV20-1 with TRBJ2-7, with 7 bases lining up with TRBD1. The CDR3 contains 14 residues. With 1 base clipped from V and 6 bases from J, the junction kept 9 bases outside the gene matches. Germline V gene data show CDR1 as DFQATT and CDR2 as SNEGSKA (reference sequence).

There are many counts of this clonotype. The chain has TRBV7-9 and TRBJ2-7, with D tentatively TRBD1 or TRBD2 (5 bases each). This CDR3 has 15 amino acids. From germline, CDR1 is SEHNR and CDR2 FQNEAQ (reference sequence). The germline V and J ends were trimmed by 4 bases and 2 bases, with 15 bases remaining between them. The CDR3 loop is CASSSDRDGTYEQYF. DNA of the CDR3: TGTGCCAGCAGCTCCGACCGGGACGGTACCTACGAGCAGTACTTC.

CDR3 protein: CASSPLGGRGTEAFF. DNA for the CDR3: TGTGCCAGCAGCCCCCTGGGGGGGCGTGGCACTGAAGCTTTCTTT. The chain combines TRBV14 with TRBJ1-1; D might be TRBD1 (6 bases). Germline V gives CDR1 SGHDN, CDR2 FVKESK. The CDR3 is 15 amino acids. Deletions cut 4 bases from V and 4 bases from J, with 16 bases between. Supplemented by reference TRBV14 and TRBJ1-1, the full variable domain reads EAGVTQFPSHSVIEKGQTVTLRCDPISGHDNLYWYRRVMGKEIKFLLHFVKESKQDESGMPNNRFLAERTGGTYSTLKVQPAELEDSGVYFCASSPLGGRGTEAFFGQGTRLTVV.

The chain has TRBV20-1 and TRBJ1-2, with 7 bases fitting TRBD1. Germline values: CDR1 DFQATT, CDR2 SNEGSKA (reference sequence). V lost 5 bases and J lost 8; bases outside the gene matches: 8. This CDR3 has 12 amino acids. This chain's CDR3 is CSAPGTDVGYTF. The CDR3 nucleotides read TGCAGTGCTCCCGGGACAGATGTCGGCTACACCTTC.

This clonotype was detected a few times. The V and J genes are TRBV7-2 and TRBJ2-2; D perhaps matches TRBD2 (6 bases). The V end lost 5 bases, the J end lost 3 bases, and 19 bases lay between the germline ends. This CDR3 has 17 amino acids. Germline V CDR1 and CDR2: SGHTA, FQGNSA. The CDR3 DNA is TGTGCCAGCAGCCCGACCGCAGTGGGGGGATACACCGGGGAGCTGTTTTTT. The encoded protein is CASSPTAVGGYTGELFF.

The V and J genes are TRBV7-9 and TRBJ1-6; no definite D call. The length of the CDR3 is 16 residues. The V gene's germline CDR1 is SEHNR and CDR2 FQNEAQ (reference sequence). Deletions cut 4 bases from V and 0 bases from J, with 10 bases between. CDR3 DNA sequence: TGTGCCAGCAGCTCGGACGCTAGCTCCTATAATTCACCCCTCCACTTT. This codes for CASSSDASSYNSPLHF.

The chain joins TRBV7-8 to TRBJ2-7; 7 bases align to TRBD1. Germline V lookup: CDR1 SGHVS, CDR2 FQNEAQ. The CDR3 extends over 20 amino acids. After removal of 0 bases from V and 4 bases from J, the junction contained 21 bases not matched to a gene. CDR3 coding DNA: TGTGCCAGCAGCTTAGCGGGTGGGATAGGGGGCCCTCCTGGGGGTTACGAGCAGTACTTC. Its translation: CASSLAGGIGGPPGGYEQYF.

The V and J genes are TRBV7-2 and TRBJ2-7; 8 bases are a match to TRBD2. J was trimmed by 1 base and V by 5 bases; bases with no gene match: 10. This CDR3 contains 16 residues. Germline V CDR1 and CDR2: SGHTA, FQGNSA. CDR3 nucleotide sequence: TGTGCCAGCAGCGGCCAGAGCGGGAGTGTTTCCTACGAGCAGTACTTC. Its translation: CASSGQSGSVSYEQYF.

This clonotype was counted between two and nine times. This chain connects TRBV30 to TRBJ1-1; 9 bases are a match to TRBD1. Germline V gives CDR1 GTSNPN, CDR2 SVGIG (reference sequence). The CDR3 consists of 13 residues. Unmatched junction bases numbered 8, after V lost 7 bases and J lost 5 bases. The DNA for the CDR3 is TGTGCCTTAGGGACAGGGTCTGGAACTGAAGCTTTCTTT. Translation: CALGTGSGTEAFF. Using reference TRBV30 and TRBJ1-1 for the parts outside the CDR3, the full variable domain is SQTIHQWPATLVQPVGSPLSLECTVEGTSNPNLYWYRQAAGRGLQLLFYSVGIGQISSEVPQNLSASRPQDRQFILSSKKLLLSDSGFYLCALGTGSGTEAFFGQGTRLTVV.